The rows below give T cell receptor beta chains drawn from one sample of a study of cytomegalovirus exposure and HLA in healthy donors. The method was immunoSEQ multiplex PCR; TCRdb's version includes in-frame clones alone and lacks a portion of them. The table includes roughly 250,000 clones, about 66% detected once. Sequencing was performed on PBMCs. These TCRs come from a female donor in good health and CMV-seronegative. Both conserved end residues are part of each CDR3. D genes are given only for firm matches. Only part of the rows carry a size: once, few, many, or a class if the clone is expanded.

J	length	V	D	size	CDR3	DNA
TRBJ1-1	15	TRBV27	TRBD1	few	CASSFTRQGFTEAFF	TGTGCCAGCAGTTTCACCCGACAGGGCTTCACTGAAGCTTTCTTT
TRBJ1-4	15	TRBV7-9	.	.	CASSLAYATNEKLFF	TGTGCCAGCAGCTTAGCCTACGCAACTAATGAAAAACTGTTTTTT
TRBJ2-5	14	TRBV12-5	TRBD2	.	CASGVAGVSETQYF	TGTGCTAGTGGAGTAGCGGGAGTGTCTGAGACCCAGTACTTC
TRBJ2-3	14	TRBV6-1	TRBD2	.	CASMGLRGTDTQYF	TGTGCCAGCATGGGACTACGCGGGACAGATACGCAGTATTTT
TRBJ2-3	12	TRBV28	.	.	CASRGGSDTQYF	TGTGCCAGCCGGGGAGGATCAGATACGCAGTATTTT
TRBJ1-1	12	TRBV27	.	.	CASRRANTEAFF	TGTGCCAGCAGGCGGGCGAACACTGAAGCTTTCTTT
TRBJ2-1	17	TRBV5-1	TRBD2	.	CASSLEASGRPYNEQFF	TGCGCCAGCAGCTTGGAGGCTAGCGGGAGGCCCTACAATGAGCAGTTCTTC
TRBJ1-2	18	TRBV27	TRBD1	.	CASSSNRPRDREEYGYTF	TGTGCCAGCAGTTCCAACCGCCCCCGGGACAGGGAGGAGTATGGCTACACCTTC
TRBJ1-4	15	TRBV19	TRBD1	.	CASSIRQGANEKLFF	TGTGCCAGTAGTATACGACAGGGGGCTAATGAAAAACTGTTTTTT
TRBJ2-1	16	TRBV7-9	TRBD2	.	CSSSLARGGSYNEQFF	TGTTCCAGCAGCTTAGCGCGGGGGGGCTCCTACAATGAGCAGTTCTTC
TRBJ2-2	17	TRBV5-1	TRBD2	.	CASSVTGLAGETGELFF	TGCGCCAGCAGCGTGACGGGACTAGCGGGAGAAACCGGGGAGCTGTTTTTT
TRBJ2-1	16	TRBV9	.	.	CASSRAGAEAYNEQFF	TGTGCCAGCAGCCGTGCGGGGGCGGAAGCCTACAATGAGCAGTTCTTC
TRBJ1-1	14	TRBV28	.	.	CASSLVGQNTEAFF	TGTGCCAGCAGTTTGGTGGGACAAAACACTGAAGCTTTCTTT
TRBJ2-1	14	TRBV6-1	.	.	CASTRRTTYNEQFF	TGTGCCAGCACCCGTAGAACGACTTACAATGAGCAGTTCTTC
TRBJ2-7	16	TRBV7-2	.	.	CASSLALGQGGYEQYF	TGTGCCAGCAGCTTAGCGCTTGGACAGGGAGGGTACGAGCAGTACTTC
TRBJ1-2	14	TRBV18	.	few	CASSSGVENYGYTF	TGTGCCAGCTCGTCAGGGGTGGAGAACTATGGCTACACCTTC
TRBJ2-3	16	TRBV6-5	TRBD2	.	CASSYIGRADTDTQYF	TGTGCCAGCAGTTACATCGGGAGGGCGGACACAGATACGCAGTATTTT
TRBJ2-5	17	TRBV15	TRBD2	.	CATSRDLVLAEQETQYF	TGTGCCACCAGCAGAGATTTGGTTCTAGCGGAACAAGAGACCCAGTACTTC
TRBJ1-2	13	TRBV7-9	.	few	CASSLTQGYGYTF	TGTGCCAGCAGCTTAACCCAGGGATATGGCTACACCTTC
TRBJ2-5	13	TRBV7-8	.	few	CASSRRSSETQYF	TGTGCCAGCAGCCGGAGGTCGAGTGAGACCCAGTACTTC
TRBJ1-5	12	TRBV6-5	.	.	CASRGGGGPQHF	TGTGCCAGCAGAGGAGGAGGCGGGCCCCAGCATTTT
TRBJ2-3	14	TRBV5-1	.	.	CASSLEAGTDTQYF	TGCGCCAGCAGCTTGGAAGCGGGCACAGATACGCAGTATTTT